The 19 T cell receptor beta chains below all came from one sample that was sequenced in a study of prognosis after radiotherapy for stage I lung cancer (dated by TCRdb to about 2021). Sequencer: Illumina HiSeq 3000. Two rounds of multiplex PCR on genomic DNA were used to amplify the TCR beta CDR3 region. In the first PCR round, primers specific to each TRBV and TRBJ gene were used, and the primer sequences were filed in Chinese patent CN105087789A. TCRdb trimmed public reads at Q25 via fastp, called clones via MiXCR and kept in-frame beta chains. Rows merge per CDR3 protein into single entries with the most common DNA and genes. For this sample there are some 19,000 distinct CDR3 sequences; 40% to 55% appear just once. Of the sample, approximately 30% falls within the top ten clones. The sequencing here drew on PBMCs, taken before or after stereotactic body radiation therapy (not recorded which). The receptors shown here come from a donor over 45 with non-small cell lung cancer.

The V call is TRBV6-1, the J call TRBJ2-2, with 8 bases lining up with TRBD2. This CDR3 is built from 14 residues. Germline CDR1 reads MNHNS; CDR2 reads SASEGT. V was pared by 4 bases and J by 6 bases, with 4 bases of the junction left unmatched. Here the CDR3 DNA reads TGTGCCAGCAGTGTATCGGGGGGGGCCGGGGAGCTGTTTTTT. It specifies CASSVSGGAGELFF.

The chain recombines TRBV6-1 with TRBJ2-1, with D perhaps TRBD2 (6 bases). Germline V lookup: CDR1 MNHNS, CDR2 SASEGT. The V end lost 8 bases, the J end lost 0 bases, and 11 bases lay between the germline ends. The CDR3 length is 14 residues. This chain's CDR3 is CASGGWSSYNEQFF. The CDR3 bases are TGTGCCAGCGGGGGGTGGTCCTCCTACAATGAGCAGTTCTTC.

Turning to this clonotype: The final CDR3 position lacks the conserved phenylalanine or tryptophan, pointing to a likely read error. The J gene is TRBJ2-7, the V gene TRBV28, with a possible D match to TRBD1 (5 bases). The CDR3 runs 12 residues. V gave up 7 bases and J gave up 6 bases, with 13 bases separating them. Germline V CDR1 and CDR2: MDHEN, SYDVKM. The chain's CDR3 is CASTNRWPEQYL. CDR3 nucleotide sequence: TGTGCCAGCACAAACAGGTGGCCCGAGCAGTACCTC.

The DNA for the CDR3 is TGTGCCAGCAGCTTGATCGGTTCAGGGGGTGAAAAACTGTTTTTT. Residues: CASSLIGSGGEKLFF. This sequence joins TRBV5-4 and TRBJ1-4, with 7 bases aligning to TRBD1. CDR3 size: 15 residues. V dropped 1 base and J dropped 7; count of bases not matched to a gene: 7. Germline lookup yields CDR1 SGHNT and CDR2 YYREEE (reference sequence). Filled out from reference TRBV5-4 and TRBJ1-4, the complete variable domain reads ETGVTQSPTHLIKTRGQQVTLRCSSQSGHNTVSWYQQALGQGPQFIFQYYREEENGRGNFPPRFSGLQFPNYSSELNVNALELDDSALYLCASSLIGSGGEKLFFGSGTQLSVL.

This clonotype occurred once. The rearrangement joins TRBV12-3 or TRBV12-4 to TRBJ2-7, with D perhaps matching TRBD1 (6 bases). The CDR3 consists of 16 residues. Trimming stripped 5 bases from V and 0 bases from J, with 17 bases between. In DNA form, the CDR3 reads TGTGCCAGCAGTCCACCCCTGACAGGTGCCTCCTACGAGCAGTACTTC. It codes for CASSPPLTGASYEQYF.

The CDR3 sequence is CASTGGYEQYF. The CDR3, as DNA: TGTGCCAGCACGGGGGGATACGAGCAGTACTTC. The chain is built from TRBV2 and TRBJ2-7; 7 bases match TRBD2. V shed 7 bases and J 4 bases; nucleotides not matched to a gene: 1. Germline CDR1 reads SNHLY; CDR2 reads FYNNEI. This CDR3 has 11 residues.

This rearrangement joins TRBV20-1 to TRBJ2-3; no clear D gene. Germline V gene sequence: CDR1 DFQATT, CDR2 SNEGSKA (reference sequence). This CDR3 contains 12 residues. V was cut by 2 bases and J by 4 bases, with 7 bases left in between. Written as DNA, the CDR3 is TGCAGTGCTAGATTAAGCGCAGATACGCAGTATTTT. This encodes CSARLSADTQYF.

About this clonotype itself: A far larger clone is one nucleotide away, so this likely arose from a read error. This rearrangement joins TRBV6-5 to TRBJ2-1; D is unresolved. This CDR3 contains 13 residues. The V end lost 4 bases, the J end lost 7 bases, and 11 bases lay between the germline ends. From germline, CDR1 is MNHEY and CDR2 SVGAGI. This CDR3 is CASSSSMENEQFF. The DNA of the CDR3 is TGTGCCAGCAGTTCCTCCATGGAGAATGAGCAGTTCTTC.

In regard to this clonotype: One base separates it from a far larger clone, so it is likely a read error. The CDR3 ends on some other residue instead of the conserved phenylalanine or tryptophan, so this is likely a read error. V is TRBV6-8 and J is TRBJ2-6; possibly TRBD1 for D (6 bases). Between the trimmed V and J ends, which lost 9 bases and 6 bases, there was a span of 15 bases. This CDR3 spans 14 amino acids. The V gene's germline CDR1 is MNHGY and CDR2 SAAAGT. This CDR3 reads CASGTGIEANVLTL. The CDR3 DNA is TGTGCCAGTGGAACAGGGATAGAGGCCAACGTCCTGACTTTA.

Within the sample, this clonotype is large. The rearrangement uses TRBV28 and TRBJ2-7, with D unresolved. V shed 3 bases and J shed 4 bases, with 4 bases lying between them. Germline assignment: CDR1 MDHEN and CDR2 SYDVKM. This CDR3 is built from 11 residues. DNA of the CDR3: TGTGCCAGCAGTTTCTCGTACGAGCAGTACTTC. This encodes CASSFSYEQYF.

A word on this clonotype: With a far larger clone one base away, a read error is the likely cause. V usage is TRBV9 and J usage is TRBJ2-7; D is unclear. The germline V and J ends were trimmed by 0 bases and 7 bases, with 14 bases remaining between them. The CDR3 is made up of 14 amino acids. Germline CDR1 and CDR2: SGDLS and YYNGEE. The CDR3 here is CASSVGGFPNEQYF. CDR3 sequence (DNA): TGTGCCAGCAGCGTAGGGGGTTTCCCCAATGAGCAGTACTTC.

A note on this clonotype: One end of the junction is discordant with germline, which a read error may explain. The genes are TRBV24-1 and TRBJ2-3; TRBD1 aligns across 10 bases. CDR1 and CDR2 from the germline V gene are KGHDR and SFDVKD. The CDR3 has 17 amino acids. CDR3 sequence (DNA): TGTGCCACCAGTGATGTCGCCGGGACAGGGGAAACAGATACACAGTATTTT. Its translation is CATSDVAGTGETDTQYF.

On this clonotype: It is likely a read error: a sequence one base away is far more abundant. The chain uses TRBV6-2 or TRBV6-3 and TRBJ2-5; TRBD2 agrees at 7 bases. TRBJ2-1 explains the end of the DNA better; the J call may be wrong. The CDR3 sequence is 17 residues long. Per germline, CDR1 MNHEY and CDR2 SVGEGT. The CDR3 is CATRPFGGEALYNDQFF. As DNA, the CDR3 is TGTGCCACTAGACCCTTTGGGGGGGAGGCCCTCTACAATGATCAGTTCTTC.

The CDR3 protein is CASSPFKRTSGEETQYF. The CDR3 coding sequence is TGCGCCAGCAGCCCGTTCAAAAGGACTAGCGGGGAAGAGACCCAGTACTTC. The J gene is TRBJ2-5, the V gene TRBV5-1, with 12 bases matching TRBD2. The CDR3 totals 17 residues. V dropped 4 bases and J dropped 3; count of bases not matched to a gene: 10. Looked up from germline, CDR1 is SGHRS and CDR2 is YFSETQ.

This sequence joins TRBV25-1 and TRBJ1-4; the D gene is possibly TRBD1 (5 bases). The CDR3 spans 15 residues. V was pared by 3 bases and J by 8 bases, with 16 bases between. The germline gives CDR1 MGHDK, CDR2 SYGVNS. The CDR3 region is CASSEEWGMEEKLFF. For the CDR3, the DNA is TGTGCCAGCAGTGAGGAATGGGGGATGGAAGAAAAACTGTTTTTT.

The table lists this clonotype with many counts. The V and J genes are TRBV6-1 and TRBJ1-3; D is ambiguous. The germline CDR1 and CDR2 sequences are MNHNS and SASEGT. The V and J ends lost 3 bases and 0 bases respectively, with 12 bases between them. The CDR3 runs 16 residues. CDR3: CASSDSGISSGNTIYF. DNA for the CDR3: TGTGCCAGCAGTGATTCGGGGATCTCCTCTGGAAACACCATATATTTT.

This clonotype was seen at least ten times. The chain couples TRBV9 to TRBJ2-1; D is uncertain. The CDR3 covers 15 residues. Trimming left V 0 bases short and J 7 bases short, with 14 bases between. Germline CDR1 and CDR2: SGDLS and YYNGEE. The CDR3 nucleotides read TGTGCCAGCAGCGTAGCGACACTGGGTAGGAATGAGCAGTTCTTC. Translation gives CASSVATLGRNEQFF.

On this clonotype: A much larger clone differs from this one at a single base, so this may be a read error. This rearrangement joins TRBV6-5 to TRBJ1-2, with 7 bases lining up with TRBD1. CDR1 and CDR2 from the germline V gene are MNHEY and SVGAGI. The CDR3 has 15 residues. After removal of 2 bases from V and 4 bases from J, the junction contained 7 bases not matched to a gene. Written as DNA, the CDR3 is TGTGCCAGCAGTTACCAGACAGGGACCAGCTATGGCTACACCTTC. This encodes CASSYQTGTSYGYTF.

By its share, this clonotype is large (0.1 to 1%). The chain is built from TRBV30 and TRBJ1-6; TRBD1 might be the D (6 bases). Per germline, CDR1 GTSNPN and CDR2 SVGIG (reference sequence). Trimming took off 3 bases at V and 4 bases at J, with 10 bases between the two ends. The CDR3 sequence is 14 residues long. CDR3 DNA sequence: TGTGCCTGGAGGAGGGGGGATTATAATTCACCCCTCCACTTT. It translates to CAWRRGDYNSPLHF.